The 18 T cell receptor beta chains reported below all come from one sample, sequenced in a study of T cells in Graves' hyperthyroidism and ophthalmopathy (dated by TCRdb to about 2019). Preparation of the library involved multiplex PCR. The sequencer listed for this sample is Illumina HiSeq 2000. TCR beta CDR3 regions were amplified from RNA transcripts. A first-round RT-PCR of the TCR CDR3 used the HTBI primer set with the Qiagen OneStep RT-PCR kit. TCRdb reprocessed the public reads (quality trimming at Q25 with fastp, clone calling with MiXCR) and kept in-frame beta chains. Merged by CDR3 protein, the rows form single entries marked with the most common genes and DNA. This sample gives approximately 560,000 distinct CDR3 sequences in total; 46% of them show up just once. Just under 8.5% of the sample comes from the top ten. Sequencing was done on a sample of peripheral blood or thyroid tissue (not recorded which). These receptors were collected from a woman in her late teens or twenties with Graves' hyperthyroidism. Donor details come from another sample of the same person, matched by shared clones.

The rearrangement links TRBV7-2 to TRBJ1-2; D possibly corresponds to TRBD1 (6 bases). Germline loops: CDR1 SGHTA, CDR2 FQGNSA. Trimming removed 5 bases from V and 4 bases from J, with 17 bases in between. The CDR3 consists of 15 residues. Here the CDR3 reads CASSQEGRQVYGYTF. CDR3 nucleotides: TGTGCCAGCAGCCAAGAAGGGCGACAGGTCTATGGCTACACCTTC.

Ten or more counts support this clonotype. The rearrangement joins TRBV2 to TRBJ1-1; D might be TRBD1 (5 bases). The CDR3 spans 14 residues. V dropped 4 bases and J dropped 1 base, with 10 bases sitting between them. CDR1 and CDR2 (germline): SNHLY, FYNNEI. CDR3 in DNA: TGTGCCAGCAGTGCCGACGGGACGAACACTGAAGCTTTCTTT. Its protein is CASSADGTNTEAFF. Using reference TRBV2 and TRBJ1-1 for the parts outside the CDR3, the full variable domain is EPEVTQTPSHQVTQMGQEVILRCVPISNHLYFYWYRQILGQKVEFLVSFYNNEISEKSEIFDDQFSVERPDGSNFTLKIRSTKLEDSAMYFCASSADGTNTEAFFGQGTRLTVV.

This clonotype was seen many times. The chain combines TRBV29-1 with TRBJ1-1; D not resolved. The CDR3 covers 11 residues. The V gene's germline CDR1 is SQVTM and CDR2 ANQGSEA. The V end was cut by 4 bases, the J end by 3 bases, with 6 bases between. The CDR3 DNA is TGCAGCGTTGTCCAGCACACTGAAGCTTTCTTT. This encodes CSVVQHTEAFF. Full variable domain (rest looked up from reference TRBV29-1 and TRBJ1-1): SAVISQKPSRDICQRGTSLTIQCQVDSQVTMMFWYRQQPGQSLTLIATANQGSEATYESGFVIDKFPISRPNLTFSTLTVSNMSPEDSSIYLCSVVQHTEAFFGQGTRLTVV.

The gene calls are TRBV2 and TRBJ1-2; tentatively, D is TRBD1 (5 bases). There are 13 residues in the CDR3. Germline CDR1 and CDR2: SNHLY and FYNNEI. The ends were cut back, 5 bases at V and 8 bases at J, with 15 bases in the middle. CDR3 in DNA: TGTGCCAGCAGTTTTAGGGGCGCTGGGGGCTACACCTTC. Encoded protein: CASSFRGAGGYTF.

This clonotype was recorded once. V gene TRBV6-5 combines with J gene TRBJ1-5; D is undetermined. The V and J ends lost 1 base and 0 bases respectively, with 10 bases between them. The CDR3 spans 16 residues. Germline CDR1 is MNHEY and CDR2 is SVGAGI. The DNA of the CDR3 is TGTGCCAGCAGTTACTTGGGTCCCAATAGCAATCAGCCCCAGCATTTT. Its translation: CASSYLGPNSNQPQHF.

The chain recombines TRBV20-1 with TRBJ1-5; D not resolved. CDR1 is DFQATT and CDR2 is SNEGSKA in the germline V gene (reference sequence). This CDR3 region has 12 residues. V shed 6 bases and J shed 4 bases, with 10 bases lying between them. This CDR3 reads CSAGRKNQPQHF. The CDR3 bases are TGCAGTGCAGGGAGAAAAAATCAGCCCCAGCATTTT.

This clonotype has a count of ten or more. V and J are TRBV15 and TRBJ1-4; TRBD1 agrees at 7 bases. The germline CDR1 and CDR2 sequences are LNHNV and YYDKDF (reference sequence). The junction had 5 bases not matched to a gene; V was cut back by 8 bases and J by 5 bases. The CDR3 runs 13 residues. The CDR3 DNA reads TGTGCCACCTCGGGACAGCAAAATGAAAAACTGTTTTTT. This translates into CATSGQQNEKLFF.

The chain couples TRBV2 to TRBJ2-7, with 9 bases identical to TRBD2. The CDR3 has 14 residues. Trimming took 9 bases from V and 4 from J; bases not matched to a gene: 10. Germline CDR1 is SNHLY and CDR2 is FYNNEI. CDR3 loop: CASPAGGVPYEQYF. CDR3 DNA sequence: TGTGCCAGTCCGGCGGGAGGGGTGCCTTACGAGCAGTACTTC.

This rearrangement joins TRBV24-1 to TRBJ2-3; no clear D gene. Germline CDR1 and CDR2: KGHDR and SFDVKD. This CDR3 contains 15 residues. Trimming left V 4 bases short and J 2 bases short, with 12 bases between. The CDR3 nucleotides read TGTGCCACCAGTGAACGGACGGCTAACACAGATACGCAGTATTTT. It is translated as CATSERTANTDTQYF.

As concerns this clonotype: At one of its ends the junction is not consistent with the germline gene, which may arise from a read error. This sequence joins TRBV7-9 and TRBJ2-7, with TRBD1 matching 7 bases. Germline V lookup: CDR1 SEHNR, CDR2 FQNEAQ (reference sequence). The CDR3 sequence is 14 residues long. CDR3 region: CVSSLAQGFYEQYF. CDR3 sequence (DNA): TGTGTCAGCAGCTTAGCACAGGGGTTCTACGAGCAGTACTTC.

The V gene is TRBV12-3 or TRBV12-4, the J gene TRBJ1-1, with D perhaps TRBD1 (6 bases). V gave up 1 base and J gave up 1 base, with 10 bases separating them. This CDR3 has 15 residues. The CDR3 reads CASSLERQANTEAFF. Written as DNA, the CDR3 is TGTGCCAGCAGTTTAGAAAGACAGGCGAACACTGAAGCTTTCTTT.

This clonotype was found once. The chain links TRBV2 to TRBJ2-5, with a weak D call TRBD2 (5 bases). The CDR3 consists of 13 residues. Germline assignment: CDR1 SNHLY and CDR2 FYNNEI. V was shortened by 5 bases and J by 5 bases, with 12 bases between the two germline ends. The CDR3 DNA follows: TGTGCCAGCAGTTTTAGCGAGGAGGAGACCCAGTACTTC. It yields the protein CASSFSEEETQYF. The entire variable domain, with the rest obtained from reference TRBV2 and TRBJ2-5, is as follows: EPEVTQTPSHQVTQMGQEVILRCVPISNHLYFYWYRQILGQKVEFLVSFYNNEISEKSEIFDDQFSVERPDGSNFTLKIRSTKLEDSAMYFCASSFSEEETQYFGPGTRLLVL.

A note on this clonotype: It may be a read error: a sequence one base away is much more abundant. This rearrangement joins TRBV10-3 to TRBJ2-2, with 9 positions matching TRBD1. The germline CDR1 and CDR2 sequences are ENHRY and SYGVKD. This CDR3 spans 15 amino acids. The CDR3 coding sequence is TGTGCCCTCAGCGGGACAGGGCCGGGCACCGGGGAGCTGTTTTTT. Translation gives CALSGTGPGTGELFF.

The rearrangement uses TRBV7-9 and TRBJ1-5; tentatively, D is TRBD1 (6 bases). Germline assignment: CDR1 SEHNR and CDR2 FQNEAQ (reference sequence). The length of the CDR3 is 15 residues. Trimming left V 6 bases short and J 8 bases short, with 20 bases between. CDR3 sequence: CASSPGRGWNEPQHF. Here the CDR3 DNA reads TGTGCCAGCAGTCCCGGGAGGGGGTGGAATGAGCCCCAGCATTTT.

J is TRBJ2-5 and V is TRBV25-1; D is unclear. Germline CDR1 and CDR2: MGHDK and SYGVNS. Trimming pared 6 bases from V and 4 bases from J, leaving 18 bases between. The CDR3 sequence is 15 residues long. CDR3 DNA: TGTGCCAGCAGCCAAGATAAGACTCTCTCAGAGACCCAGTACTTC. Protein: CASSQDKTLSETQYF.

This clonotype was recorded a few times. The CDR3 coding sequence is TGTGCCAGCAGTTACTCCTCCACGGGTAACTATGGCTACACCTTC. Translation: CASSYSSTGNYGYTF. This sequence joins TRBV6-5 and TRBJ1-2; D remains unclear. The germline CDR1 and CDR2 sequences are MNHEY and SVGAGI. CDR3 size: 15 residues. Deletions cut 0 bases from V and 1 base from J, with 9 bases between.

This chain links TRBV2 with TRBJ1-5; a possible D gene is TRBD1 (6 bases). Deletions cut 8 bases from V and 9 bases from J, with 11 bases between. The V gene's germline CDR1 is SNHLY and CDR2 FYNNEI. This CDR3 is 11 amino acids long. In DNA form, the CDR3 reads TGTGCCAGCTTGGGGGGGCGGCCCCAGCATTTT. Its protein is CASLGGRPQHF. The full variable domain, completed using reference TRBV2 and TRBJ1-5, is EPEVTQTPSHQVTQMGQEVILRCVPISNHLYFYWYRQILGQKVEFLVSFYNNEISEKSEIFDDQFSVERPDGSNFTLKIRSTKLEDSAMYFCASLGGRPQHFGDGTRLSIL.

This clonotype occurred a few times. The V call is TRBV13, the J call TRBJ1-2; D possibly corresponds to TRBD1 (5 bases). There are 14 residues in the CDR3. CDR1 and CDR2 (germline): PRHDT, FYEKMQ (reference sequence). Trimming removed 4 bases from V and 8 bases from J, with 17 bases in between. The CDR3 sequence is CASSSFQVGQGYTF. CDR3 DNA: TGTGCCAGCAGCTCGTTCCAGGTGGGGCAAGGCTACACCTTC.